Here is one T cell receptor (beta chain) with its context. The entry originates in a study of blood T cell repertoires in COVID-19. Study-level background: There were acute and convalescent COVID-19 samples, and they came from the United States, Italy and Spain. The cDNA or gDNA used as material had been derived from T cells, B-cell-depleted T cells, or PBMCs.

CDR3 size: 15 residues. In germline, CDR1 is MDHEN, CDR2 SYDVKM. V lost 0 bases and J lost 2, with 9 bases in between. Method: immunoSEQ multiplex PCR; TCRdb's copy keeps in-frame clones and lacks some. Among some 200,000 clones listed, just over 85% were seen once. The J gene is TRBJ2-3, the V gene TRBV28, with a weak D call TRBD1 (6 bases). Source material: peripheral blood. This TCR came from a man at least 80 years old with acute or convalescent COVID-19. Written as DNA, the CDR3 is TGTGCCAGCAGTTTATGGACAGGAATCACAGATACGCAGTATTTT. Translated: CASSLWTGITDTQYF.